The TCR beta chain under discussion was sequenced for a study of T cells in Graves' hyperthyroidism and ophthalmopathy. Uncontrolled infection, other autoimmune disease, pregnancy or lactation led to exclusion. Thyroid ultrasound, orbital computed tomography, clinical symptoms, and serum thyroxine and TRAb underpinned diagnoses. Study-wide results and limits: Ophthalmopathy stood apart from stable hyperthyroidism in a 13 V-J model. Appearing also in blood were most of the thyroid clonotypes expanded above 0.001.

The CDR3 sequence is 14 residues long. CDR1 is SEHNR, CDR2 FQNEAQ, per germline (reference sequence). Trimming shortened V by 5 bases and J by 7 bases, and 14 bases separated the two germline ends. The investigators amplified TCR beta CDR3 regions from RNA transcripts. The HTBI set primed first-round TCR CDR3 RT-PCR. From the multiplex PCR reads, TCRdb called clonotypes with MiXCR, one entry per CDR3 protein. Of around 450,000 distinct CDR3 sequences listed, roughly 13% are singletons. In its sample, this clonotype was seen many times. Its antigen is unknown. The sequenced sample consisted of blood. This clonotype originated in a young woman with Graves' hyperthyroidism. This chain joins TRBV7-9 and TRBJ1-4; weak D call: TRBD1 (5 bases). As DNA, the CDR3 is TGTGCCAGCAGCCCCGGGACGCCGGGTGAAAAACTGTTTTTT. Its translation is CASSPGTPGEKLFF.